The TCR beta chain under discussion was sequenced for a study of T cell changes during pregnancy in multiple sclerosis (dated by TCRdb to about 2019). About the full investigation: The study examined how the T cell repertoire changed over the course of pregnancy in women with multiple sclerosis.

Reading the germline V gene gives CDR1 SGHRS and CDR2 YFSETQ. Counted from cysteine to phenylalanine, this CDR3 has 16 amino acids. Just the 48-base CDR3 DNA is kept, in frame starting at base 1. The library was produced with the immunoSEQ multiplex PCR assay. TCRdb retrieved this table from immuneACCESS and kept in-frame rearrangements only. Not all clones are present; in checked studies, unresolved V genes account for under half, and no reason is known for the remainder. The sample table holds approximately 88,000 clones, of which roughly 93% were seen once. The ten largest clones represent about 0.8% of the sample. In regard to this clone: What this receptor recognizes is not known. The record has no base qualities; no much larger clone is one base away.

The sequencing here drew on peripheral blood, taken in the third trimester of pregnancy. The chain couples TRBV5-1 to TRBJ2-5; TRBD2 agrees with 11 junctional bases. TRBJ2-7 explains the end of the DNA better; the J call may be wrong. This clonotype originated in a female donor with multiple sclerosis, enrolled in a pregnancy study. The bases read TGCGCCAGCAGCCCGGGACTAGCGGCCGGCACCTACGAGCAGTACTTC. This translates into CASSPGLAAGTYEQYF.